The 14 T cell receptor beta chains listed next were all sequenced from one sample in a study of T cell responses to AZD1222 COVID-19 vaccine. Produced via immunoSEQ multiplex PCR; TCRdb's table is partial and in-frame only. The sample has around 58,000 clones; roughly 84% are singletons. The sample in question was peripheral blood, obtained on day 0 of AZD1222 vaccination. Every receptor here comes from an adult in good health.

This chain connects TRBV28 to TRBJ2-7, with 9 bases lining up with TRBD2. The CDR3 covers 16 residues. Germline values: CDR1 MDHEN, CDR2 SYDVKM. V gave up 9 bases and J gave up 1 base; unmatched junction bases: 13. The CDR3 sequence: CASKRLADASSYEQYF. The CDR3 coding sequence is TGTGCCAGTAAGAGACTAGCGGATGCGTCTTCCTACGAGCAGTACTTC.

This chain links TRBV29-1 with TRBJ2-1; 8 nucleotides agree with TRBD2. With V trimmed by 6 bases and J by 7 bases, 11 bases remained unmatched. Germline V gives CDR1 SQVTM, CDR2 ANQGSEA. This CDR3 is 14 amino acids long. CDR3 loop: CSVPPGLVNNEQFF. CDR3 sequence (DNA): TGCAGCGTACCACCGGGACTAGTTAATAATGAGCAGTTCTTC.

This clone was seen a few times. The chain links TRBV9 to TRBJ1-3; D may be TRBD1 (5 bases). This CDR3 contains 15 residues. V was trimmed by 4 bases and J by 4 bases, leaving 15 bases between them. Germline values: CDR1 SGDLS, CDR2 YYNGEE. The CDR3 reads CASSSQLDTGNTIYF. The CDR3 DNA is TGTGCCAGCAGCTCTCAGTTGGACACCGGAAACACCATATATTTT.

This clone was seen a few times. V is TRBV24-1 and J is TRBJ1-3, with D hard to call. Trimming removed 3 bases at V and 4 bases at J, with 15 bases between. Germline V gives CDR1 KGHDR, CDR2 SFDVKD. The length of the CDR3 is 16 residues. DNA of the CDR3: TGTGCCACCAGTGATCCACAGAGGCTAAGGGGAAACACCATATATTTT. This sequence encodes CATSDPQRLRGNTIYF.

The CDR3 DNA is TGTGCCAGTAGTCCCTGGCAGGGGGCTAGTCAGCCCCAGCATTTT. It specifies CASSPWQGASQPQHF. This chain connects TRBV19 to TRBJ1-5; 8 bases are a match to TRBD1. The germline CDR1 and CDR2 sequences are LNHDA and SQIVND (reference sequence). The CDR3 spans 15 residues. With 5 bases clipped from V and 6 bases from J, the junction kept 9 bases outside the gene matches.

The chain uses TRBV6-5 and TRBJ1-5, with TRBD1 as a possible D gene (6 bases). This CDR3 region has 16 residues. The ends were cut back, 0 bases at V and 7 bases at J, with 16 bases in the middle. Germline V gives CDR1 MNHEY, CDR2 SVGAGI. The CDR3 is CASSYSGAGARQPQHF. The CDR3 coding sequence is TGTGCCAGCAGTTACTCTGGGGCAGGGGCAAGGCAGCCCCAGCATTTT.

The rearrangement uses TRBV5-1 and TRBJ2-1; tentatively, D is TRBD2 (6 bases). The germline gives CDR1 SGHRS, CDR2 YFSETQ. Trimming cost V 3 bases and J 10 bases, with 20 bases left between them. There are 15 residues in the CDR3. CDR3 sequence (DNA): TGCGCCAGCAGCTGGGGGGACGGAACTTCTGAAGAGCAGTTCTTC. Its protein is CASSWGDGTSEEQFF.

For the CDR3, the DNA is TGTGCCACCAGGGGGGCGGGGAATGAGCAGTTCTTC. Translated, it gives CATRGAGNEQFF. V is TRBV24-1 and J is TRBJ2-1, with D perhaps being TRBD1 or TRBD2 (6 bases each). Germline CDR1 is KGHDR and CDR2 is SFDVKD. The V end was cut by 7 bases, the J end by 7 bases, with 10 bases between. The CDR3 runs to 12 residues.

V is TRBV19 and J is TRBJ2-7; TRBD1 agrees at 9 bases. CDR1 is LNHDA and CDR2 is SQIVND in the germline V gene (reference sequence). There are 14 residues in the CDR3. Trimming removed 3 bases from V and 6 bases from J; junction bases left unmatched: 6. CDR3 sequence: CASSIQGTGSEQYF. CDR3 bases: TGTGCCAGTAGTATTCAAGGGACAGGGAGCGAGCAGTACTTC.

The V and J genes are TRBV4-1 and TRBJ2-7; D is possibly TRBD2 (6 bases). Germline CDR1 and CDR2: MGHRA and YSYEKL. Trimming took off 1 base at V and 2 bases at J, with 15 bases between the two ends. CDR3 length: 16 amino acids. The CDR3 nucleotides are TGCGCCAGCAGCCAAGGAGTTGCCGGGAGTACCTACGAGCAGTACTTC. It encodes CASSQGVAGSTYEQYF.

This chain joins TRBV9 and TRBJ2-6, with D perhaps given as TRBD1 or TRBD2 (5 bases each). Germline V gives CDR1 SGDLS, CDR2 YYNGEE. This CDR3 is 15 amino acids long. Trimming took off 0 bases at V and 2 bases at J, with 6 bases between the two ends. CDR3 DNA: TGTGCCAGCAGCGTAGGAGGGGCTGGGGCCAACGTCCTGACTTTC. Encoded protein: CASSVGGAGANVLTF.

This chain links TRBV6-2 or TRBV6-3 with TRBJ2-1; D not resolved. The CDR3 consists of 14 residues. The V end lost 0 bases, the J end lost 4 bases, and 7 bases lay between the germline ends. CDR1 MNHEY and CDR2 SVGEGT come from the germline V gene. The CDR3 protein is CASSYSRVYNEQFF. CDR3 sequence (DNA): TGTGCCAGCAGTTACTCCCGGGTATACAATGAGCAGTTCTTC.

The genes are TRBV6-2 or TRBV6-3 and TRBJ2-1, with D possibly matching TRBD2 (6 bases). This CDR3 is 16 amino acids long. Per the germline V gene, CDR1 is MNHEY and CDR2 is SVGEGT. Trimming left V 2 bases short and J 4 bases short, with 15 bases between. The CDR3 DNA reads as TGTGCCAGCAGTTACGAGGGTCTAGCGATATACAATGAGCAGTTCTTC. Residues: CASSYEGLAIYNEQFF.

The chain combines TRBV4-2 with TRBJ2-1, with 9 bases aligning to TRBD2. Per the germline V gene, CDR1 is LGHNA and CDR2 is YNFKEQ. V shed 1 base, J shed 10 bases, and the junction held 14 bases outside the gene matches. The CDR3 sequence is 17 residues long. CDR3 in DNA: TGTGCCAGCAGCCAAGCCCTGGTGGTAGCGGGAGATCAAGAGCAGTTCTTC. As protein: CASSQALVVAGDQEQFF.